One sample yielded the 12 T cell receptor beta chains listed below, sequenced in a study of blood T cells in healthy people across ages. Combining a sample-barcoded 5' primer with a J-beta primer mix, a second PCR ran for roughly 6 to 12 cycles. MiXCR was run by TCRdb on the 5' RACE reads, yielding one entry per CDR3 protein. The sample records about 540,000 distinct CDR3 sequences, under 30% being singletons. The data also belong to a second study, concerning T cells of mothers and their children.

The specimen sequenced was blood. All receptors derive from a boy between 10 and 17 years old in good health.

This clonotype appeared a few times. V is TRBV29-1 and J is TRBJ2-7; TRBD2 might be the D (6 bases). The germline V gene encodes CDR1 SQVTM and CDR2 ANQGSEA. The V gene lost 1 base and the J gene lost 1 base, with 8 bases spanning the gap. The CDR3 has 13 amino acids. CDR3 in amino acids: CSVEGDSSYEQYF. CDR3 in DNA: TGCAGCGTTGAAGGGGACTCGTCCTACGAGCAGTACTTC.

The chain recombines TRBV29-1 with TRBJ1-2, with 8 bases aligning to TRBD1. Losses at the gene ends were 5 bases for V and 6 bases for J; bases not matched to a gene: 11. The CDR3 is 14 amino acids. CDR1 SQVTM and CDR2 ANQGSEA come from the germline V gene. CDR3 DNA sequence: TGCAGCGTTTCATCGGCGGACAGGGATAATGGCTACACCTTC. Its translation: CSVSSADRDNGYTF.

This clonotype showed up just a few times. In DNA, the CDR3 is TGTGCCAGCAACCTAGGCGGCAGGGACCTCACCTACGAGCAGTACTTC. Its translation: CASNLGGRDLTYEQYF. The genes are TRBV6-2 or TRBV6-3 and TRBJ2-7, with D perhaps TRBD1 or TRBD2 (5 bases each). Germline V gene lookup returns CDR1 MNHEY and CDR2 SVGEGT. Between the trimmed V and J ends, which lost 7 bases and 2 bases, there was a span of 21 bases. The CDR3 consists of 16 residues.

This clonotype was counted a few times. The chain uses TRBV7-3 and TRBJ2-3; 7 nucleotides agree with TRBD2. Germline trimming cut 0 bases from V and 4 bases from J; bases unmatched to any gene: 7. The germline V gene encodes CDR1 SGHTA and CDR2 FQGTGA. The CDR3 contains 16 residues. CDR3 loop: CASSLTLRAGADTQYF. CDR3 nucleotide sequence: TGTGCCAGCAGCTTAACGTTAAGGGCGGGAGCAGATACGCAGTATTTT.

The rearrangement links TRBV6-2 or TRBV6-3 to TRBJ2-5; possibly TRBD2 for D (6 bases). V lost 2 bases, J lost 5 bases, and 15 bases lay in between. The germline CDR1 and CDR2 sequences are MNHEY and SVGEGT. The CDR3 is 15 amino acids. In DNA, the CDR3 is TGTGCCAGCAGTTACATTGGCGGGATACGGGAGACCCAGTACTTC. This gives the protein CASSYIGGIRETQYF.

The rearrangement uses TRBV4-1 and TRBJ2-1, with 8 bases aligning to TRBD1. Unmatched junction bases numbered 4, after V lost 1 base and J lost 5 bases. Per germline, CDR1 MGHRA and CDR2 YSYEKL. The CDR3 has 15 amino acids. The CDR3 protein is CASSQGTGRDNEQFF. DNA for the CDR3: TGCGCCAGCAGCCAAGGGACAGGGAGAGACAATGAGCAGTTCTTC.

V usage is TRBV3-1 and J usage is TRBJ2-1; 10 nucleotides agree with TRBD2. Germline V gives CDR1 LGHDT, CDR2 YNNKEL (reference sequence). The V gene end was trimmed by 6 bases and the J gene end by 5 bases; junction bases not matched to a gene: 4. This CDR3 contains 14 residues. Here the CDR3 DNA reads TGTGCCAGCAGAAAGCGGGGGGGCGACAATGAGCAGTTCTTC. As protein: CASRKRGGDNEQFF.

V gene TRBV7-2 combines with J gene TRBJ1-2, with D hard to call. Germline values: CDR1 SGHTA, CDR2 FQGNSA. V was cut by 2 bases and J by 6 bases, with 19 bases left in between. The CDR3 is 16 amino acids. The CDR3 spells CASSLTPPKSGDGYTF. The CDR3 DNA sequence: TGTGCCAGCAGCTTAACCCCACCTAAGTCCGGGGATGGCTACACCTTC.

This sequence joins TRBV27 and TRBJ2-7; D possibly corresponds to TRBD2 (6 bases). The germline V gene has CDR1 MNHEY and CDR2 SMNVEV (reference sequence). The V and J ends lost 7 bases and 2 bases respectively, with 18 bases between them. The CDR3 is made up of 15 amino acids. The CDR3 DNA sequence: TGTGCCAGCACCATACGGGGGAGCTTCCCCTACGAGCAGTACTTC. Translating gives CASTIRGSFPYEQYF.

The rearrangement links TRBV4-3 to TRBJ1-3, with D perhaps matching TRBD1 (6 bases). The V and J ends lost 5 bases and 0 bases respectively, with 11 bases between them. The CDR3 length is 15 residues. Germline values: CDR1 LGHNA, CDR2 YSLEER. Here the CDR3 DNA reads TGCGCCAGCAGCTACAGGGATGGCTCTGGAAACACCATATATTTT. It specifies CASSYRDGSGNTIYF.

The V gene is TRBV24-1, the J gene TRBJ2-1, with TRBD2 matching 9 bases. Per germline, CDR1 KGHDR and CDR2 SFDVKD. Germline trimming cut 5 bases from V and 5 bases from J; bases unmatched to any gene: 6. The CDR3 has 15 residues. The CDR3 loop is CATSGGLARNNEQFF. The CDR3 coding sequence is TGTGCCACCAGTGGTGGACTAGCGAGGAACAATGAGCAGTTCTTC.

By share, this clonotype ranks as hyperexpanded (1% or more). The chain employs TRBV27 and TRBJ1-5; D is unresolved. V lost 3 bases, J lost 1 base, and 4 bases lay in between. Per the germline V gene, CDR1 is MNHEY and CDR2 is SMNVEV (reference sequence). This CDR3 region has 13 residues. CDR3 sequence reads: CASSLWSNQPQHF. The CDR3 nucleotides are TGTGCCAGCAGTTTGTGGAGCAATCAGCCCCAGCATTTT.